This T cell receptor beta chain stems from a study of T cells expressing NK-cell markers. The CDR3 length is 13 residues. With UMIs, 5'RACE template switching was used to make TCR beta cDNA. Using the 5' RACE reads, TCRdb records one entry per CDR3 protein without DNA. The sample spans some 140,000 distinct CDR3 sequences; the ten largest clones claim 37%. The chain employs TRBV12-3 or TRBV12-4 and TRBJ1-1; the D call of TRBD1 rests on TCRdb alone, since no DNA is present to check it. Sequenced input: blood T cells: a sorted CD56 or NKG2C T cell subset, CD4+ or CD8+ T cells, or bulk PBMC T cells (not recorded which). This TCR came from a woman aged 50 to 65 in good health. The CDR3 loop is CASTPWQGAEAFF.